The clone carrying this T cell receptor (beta chain) was counted a few times. Its antigen is as yet unknown. The V end was cut by 1 base, the J end by 4 bases, with 6 bases between. Germline assignment: CDR1 SGHTA and CDR2 FQGTGA. CDR3 length equals 13 residues. These data come from a study of cytomegalovirus exposure and HLA in healthy donors. In the study overall: As an earlier analysis found, about 200 million T cells yielded fewer than 130 million unique TCR beta sequences.

Study findings and constraints: According to a later analysis, donors in an Asian-associated ancestry cluster reportedly had fewer N-insertions than the roughly 670-donor mean.

PCR employed 60 Vbeta and 13 Jbeta primers. The protocol was immunoSEQ multiplex PCR, while the TCRdb copy is restricted to in-frame clones and leaves out a portion. The sample has almost 200,000 clones; roughly three quarters are singletons. Sequences were obtained from PBMCs. The receptor was derived from a male donor in good health and CMV-seropositive. The V call is TRBV7-3, the J call TRBJ2-3, with D perhaps TRBD2 (6 bases). As DNA, the CDR3 is TGTGCCAGCAGCTTAATAGCGGCAGATACGCAGTATTTT. It translates to CASSLIAADTQYF.